This T cell receptor (beta chain) originates from a study of T cell responses to AZD1222 COVID-19 vaccine. This table comes from immunoSEQ multiplex PCR, and its TCRdb copy is limited to in-frame clones, with some not included. The repertoire consists of around 88,000 clones, with 70% to 90% occurring once and the leading ten covering roughly 6%. This receptor was obtained from an adult in good health. Sequences were derived from peripheral blood, sampled on day 0 of AZD1222 vaccination.

As DNA, the CDR3 is TGTGCCAGCCTGTCGTCGTCGGGTCAGGGGTTAGTAGATACGCAGTATTTT. It codes for CASLSSSGQGLVDTQYF. The chain links TRBV28 to TRBJ2-3; the D gene is possibly TRBD1 (6 bases). Germline CDR1 and CDR2: MDHEN and SYDVKM. The CDR3 has 17 amino acids. Trimming left V 8 bases short and J 5 bases short, with 26 bases between.